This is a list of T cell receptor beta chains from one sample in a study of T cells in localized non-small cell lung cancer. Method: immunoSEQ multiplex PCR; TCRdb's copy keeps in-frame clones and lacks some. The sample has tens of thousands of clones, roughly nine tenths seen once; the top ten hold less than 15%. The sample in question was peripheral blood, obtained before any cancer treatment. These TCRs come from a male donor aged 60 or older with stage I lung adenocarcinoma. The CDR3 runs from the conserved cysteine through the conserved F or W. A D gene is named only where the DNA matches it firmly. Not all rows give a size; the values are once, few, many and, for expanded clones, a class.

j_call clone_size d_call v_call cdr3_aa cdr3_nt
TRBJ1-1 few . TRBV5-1 CASSLVAAENTEAFF TGCGCCAGCAGCTTGGTGGCAGCGGAAAACACTGAAGCTTTCTTT
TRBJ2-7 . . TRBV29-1 CSARAYGRASYEQYF TGCAGCGCCCGCGCGTACGGCAGGGCTTCCTACGAGCAGTACTTC
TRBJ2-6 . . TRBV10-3 CAISESVVGANVLTF TGTGCCATCAGTGAGTCGGTGGTGGGGGCCAACGTCCTGACTTTC
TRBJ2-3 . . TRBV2 CASRVGSLGTDTQYF TGTGCCAGCAGAGTCGGGAGCCTAGGCACAGATACGCAGTATTTT
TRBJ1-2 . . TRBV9 CASSVGTDYGYTF TGTGCCAGCAGCGTAGGGACAGACTATGGCTACACCTTC
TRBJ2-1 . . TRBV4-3 CASSHVTSNEQFF TGCGCCAGCAGCCACGTGACTAGTAATGAGCAGTTCTTC
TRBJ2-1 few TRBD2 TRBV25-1 CASSESRGLQAYNEQFF TGTGCCAGCAGTGAATCGCGGGGACTACAGGCCTACAATGAGCAGTTCTTC
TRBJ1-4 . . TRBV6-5 CASSSQGWGSEKLFF TGTGCCAGCAGTTCCCAGGGCTGGGGGAGTGAAAAACTGTTTTTT
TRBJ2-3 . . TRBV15 CATSYGTDTQYF TGTGCCACCAGCTACGGCACAGATACGCAGTATTTT
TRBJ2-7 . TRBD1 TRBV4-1 CASSRAGQGKYEQYF TGCGCCAGCAGCCGGGCCGGACAGGGGAAATACGAGCAGTACTTC
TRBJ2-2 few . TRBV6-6 CASSYGDNGNTGELFF TGTGCCAGCAGTTACGGGGACAACGGGAACACCGGGGAGCTGTTTTTT
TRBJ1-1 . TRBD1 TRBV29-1 CSVSRGPDTEAFF TGCAGCGTGTCCAGGGGGCCTGACACTGAAGCTTTCTTT
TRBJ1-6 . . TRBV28 CASAGGSRSPLHF TGTGCCTCCGCTGGCGGCAGTCGGTCACCCCTCCACTTT
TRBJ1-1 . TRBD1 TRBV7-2 CASSSGGQVVTEAFF TGTGCCAGCAGCTCGGGGGGACAGGTTGTCACTGAAGCTTTCTTT
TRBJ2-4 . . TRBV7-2 CASSQGGTLAKNIQYF TGTGCCAGCAGCCAGGGGGGGACACTAGCCAAAAACATTCAGTACTTC
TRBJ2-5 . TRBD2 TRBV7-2 CASSPGLEQETQYF TGTGCCAGCAGCCCAGGACTAGAACAAGAGACCCAGTACTTC
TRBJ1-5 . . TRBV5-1 CASSLVPGSNQPQHF TGCGCCAGCAGCTTGGTTCCCGGGAGCAATCAGCCCCAGCATTTT
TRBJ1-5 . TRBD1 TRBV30 CAWARGRTNQPQHF TGTGCCTGGGCCAGGGGGCGAACAAATCAGCCCCAGCATTTT
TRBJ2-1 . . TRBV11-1 CASRLDNEQFF TGTGCCAGCAGACTAGACAATGAGCAGTTCTTC
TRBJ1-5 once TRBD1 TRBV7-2 CASSLVADRGSNQPQHF TGTGCCAGCAGCTTAGTAGCGGACAGGGGAAGCAATCAGCCCCAGCATTTT
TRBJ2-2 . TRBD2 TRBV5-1 CASREESGTRRSGELFF TGCGCCAGCAGGGAGGAATCCGGGACTAGACGTTCCGGGGAGCTGTTTTTT
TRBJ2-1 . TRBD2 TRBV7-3 CASSLMGGNEQFF TGTGCCAGCAGCTTAATGGGGGGGAATGAGCAGTTCTTC
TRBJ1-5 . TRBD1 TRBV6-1 CASSAKGASNQPQHF TGTGCCAGCAGCGCAAAGGGGGCTAGCAATCAGCCCCAGCATTTT
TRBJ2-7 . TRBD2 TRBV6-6 CASSLGLAGVYEQYF TGTGCCAGCAGTTTAGGACTAGCGGGGGTCTACGAGCAGTACTTC
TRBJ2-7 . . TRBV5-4 CASSFLPGDYEQYF TGTGCCAGCAGCTTCCTGCCAGGGGACTACGAGCAGTACTTC
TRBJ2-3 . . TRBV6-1 CASKTADTQYF TGTGCCTCCAAGACAGCAGATACGCAGTATTTT
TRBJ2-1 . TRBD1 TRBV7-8 CASSLGPTGLQFF TGTGCCAGCAGCTTAGGGCCGACAGGGCTGCAGTTCTTC
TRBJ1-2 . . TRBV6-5 CASSYSTEYYGYTF TGTGCCAGCAGTTACTCGACAGAGTACTATGGCTACACCTTC
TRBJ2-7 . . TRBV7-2 CASSIGPSSYEQYF TGTGCCAGCAGCATTGGACCGAGCTCCTACGAGCAGTACTTC
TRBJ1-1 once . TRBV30 CAWSVMGDTEAFF TGTGCCTGGAGTGTCATGGGGGACACTGAAGCTTTCTTT
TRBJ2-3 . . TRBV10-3 CAISEEGGTDTQYF TGTGCCATCAGTGAGGAGGGGGGCACAGATACGCAGTATTTT
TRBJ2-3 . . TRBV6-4 CASSDSRGDTQYF TGTGCCAGCAGTGACTCGAGAGGAGATACGCAGTATTTT
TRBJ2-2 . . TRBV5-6 CASSLGGVDSRRELFF TGTGCCAGCAGCTTGGGCGGGGTGGACTCTCGCCGGGAGCTGTTTTTT
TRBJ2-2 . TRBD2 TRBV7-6 CASSPLRGATGELFF TGTGCCAGCAGCCCCCTGCGGGGGGCAACCGGGGAGCTGTTTTTT
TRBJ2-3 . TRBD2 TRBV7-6 CASSPLRAGIVTDTQYF TGTGCCAGCAGCCCTCTCCGAGCGGGAATTGTTACAGATACGCAGTATTTT
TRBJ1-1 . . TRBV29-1 CSVASEGSATEAFF TGCAGCGTCGCCAGCGAGGGGTCTGCCACTGAAGCTTTCTTT
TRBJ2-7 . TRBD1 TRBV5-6 CASSRDRANEQYF TGTGCCAGCAGCCGGGACAGGGCGAACGAGCAGTACTTC
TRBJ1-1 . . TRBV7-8 CASSLELNTEAFF TGTGCCAGCAGCTTAGAGCTGAACACTGAAGCTTTCTTT
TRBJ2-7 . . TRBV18 CASSPGYSSSYEQYF TGTGCCAGCTCACCCGGTTACTCCAGCTCCTACGAGCAGTACTTC
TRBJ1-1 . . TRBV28 CASSLGGYGVTEAFF TGTGCCAGCAGTTTAGGGGGCTACGGGGTCACTGAAGCTTTCTTT